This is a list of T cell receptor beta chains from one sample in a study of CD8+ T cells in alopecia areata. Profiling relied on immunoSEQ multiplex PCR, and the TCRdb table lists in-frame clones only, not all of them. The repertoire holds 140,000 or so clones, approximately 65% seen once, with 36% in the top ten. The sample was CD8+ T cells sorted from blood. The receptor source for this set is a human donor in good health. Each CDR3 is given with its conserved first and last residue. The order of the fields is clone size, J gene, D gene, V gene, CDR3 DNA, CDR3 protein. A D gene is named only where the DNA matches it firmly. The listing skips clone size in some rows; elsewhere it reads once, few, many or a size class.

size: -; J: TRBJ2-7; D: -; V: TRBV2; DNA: TGTGCCAGCAGTGATGGGGGAGGCTACTACGAGCAGTACTTC; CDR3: CASSDGGGYYEQYF
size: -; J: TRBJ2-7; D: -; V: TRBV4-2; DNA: TGTGCCAGCAGCCAAAAGTCCGAGCAGTACTTC; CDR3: CASSQKSEQYF
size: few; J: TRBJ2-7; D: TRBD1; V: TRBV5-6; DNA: TGTGCCAGCAGCTTTGGGACAGACTCCTACGAGCAGTACTTC; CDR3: CASSFGTDSYEQYF
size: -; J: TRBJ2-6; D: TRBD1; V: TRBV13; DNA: TGTGCCAGCAGCAACCGGGACAGCGTACAAGTGCGTTTATCTGGGGCCAACGTCCTGACTTTC; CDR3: CASSNRDSVQVRLSGANVLTF
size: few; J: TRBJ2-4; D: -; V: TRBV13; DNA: TGTGCCAGCAGCGCCGACGGGGTTCAGTACTTC; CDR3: CASSADGVQYF
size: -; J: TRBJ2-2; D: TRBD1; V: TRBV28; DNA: TGTGCCAGCAGCGGGGACAGGTCGATGACCGGGGAGCTGTTTTTT; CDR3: CASSGDRSMTGELFF
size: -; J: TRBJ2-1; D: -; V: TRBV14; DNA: TGTGCCAGCAGCCAAGATTGGGGGTTTGGCAATGAGCAGTTCTTC; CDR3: CASSQDWGFGNEQFF
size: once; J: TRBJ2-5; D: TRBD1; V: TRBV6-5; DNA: TGTGCCAGCCAATCGGGACAGGGAGCAGAGACCCAGTACTTC; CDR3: CASQSGQGAETQYF
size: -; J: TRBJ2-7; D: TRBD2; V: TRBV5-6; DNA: TGTGCCAGCAGCTTAGCGGGAAATTCAAGAGGGCAGTACTTC; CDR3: CASSLAGNSRGQYF
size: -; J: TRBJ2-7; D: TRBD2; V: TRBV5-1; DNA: TGCGCCAGCAGCCTACGGGGAGCGGGAGCCTACGAGCAGTACTTC; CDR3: CASSLRGAGAYEQYF
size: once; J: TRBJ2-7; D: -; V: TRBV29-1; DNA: TGCAGCGTTGCACTCCCCACCTACGAGCAGTACTTC; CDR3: CSVALPTYEQYF
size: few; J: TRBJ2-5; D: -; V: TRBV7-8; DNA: TGTGCCAGCAGTTACAGTCCGGGACTTGGAGAGACCCAGTACTTC; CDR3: CASSYSPGLGETQYF
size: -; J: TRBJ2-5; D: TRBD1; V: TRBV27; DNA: TGTGCCAGCAGGAGGACAGGGGATGAGACCCAGTACTTC; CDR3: CASRRTGDETQYF
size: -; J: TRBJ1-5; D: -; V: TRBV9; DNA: TGTGCCAGCGCGTCCGGGCTCAATCAGCCCCAGCATTTT; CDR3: CASASGLNQPQHF
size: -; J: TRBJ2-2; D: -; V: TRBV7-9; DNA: TGTGCCAGCAGCTTATTAGGGAGCCCCGGGGAGCTGTTTTTT; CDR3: CASSLLGSPGELFF
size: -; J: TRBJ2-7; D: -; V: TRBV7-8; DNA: TGTGCCAGCAGCTTAGATCGCGGGGCGGCCTACGAGCAGTACTTC; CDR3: CASSLDRGAAYEQYF
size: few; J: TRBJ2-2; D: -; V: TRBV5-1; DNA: TGCGCCAGCACTTTGAGTGCAGGGACGAACACCGGGGAGCTGTTTTTT; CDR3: CASTLSAGTNTGELFF
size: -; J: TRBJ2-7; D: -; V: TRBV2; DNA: TGTGCCAGCAGTCCAAACTTGTCTTACGAGCAGTACTTC; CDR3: CASSPNLSYEQYF
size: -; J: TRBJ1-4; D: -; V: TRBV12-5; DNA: TGTGCTAGTGGCAACCGGGGTAGTCAGGAAAAACTGTTTTTT; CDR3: CASGNRGSQEKLFF
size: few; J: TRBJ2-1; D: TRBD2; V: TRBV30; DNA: TGTGCCTGGAATGCGGGAGTCAACGATGAGCAGTTCTTC; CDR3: CAWNAGVNDEQFF
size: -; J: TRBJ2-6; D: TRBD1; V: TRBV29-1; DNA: TGCAGCGTTGAAGAAAAACAGGGGGCCGTCGATGGGGCCAACGTCCTGACTTTC; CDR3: CSVEEKQGAVDGANVLTF
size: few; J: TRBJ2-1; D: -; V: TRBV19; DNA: TGTGCCAGTATGATGAGTTTCTACAATGAGCAGTTCTTC; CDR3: CASMMSFYNEQFF
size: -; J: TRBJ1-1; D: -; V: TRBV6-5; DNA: TGTGCCAGCAGTTACCGCGGACCCTTGAACACTGAAGCTTTCTTT; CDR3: CASSYRGPLNTEAFF
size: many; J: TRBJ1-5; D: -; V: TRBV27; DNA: TGTGCCAGCAGTTCAGGGGTCCGTAGCAATCAGCCCCAGCATTTT; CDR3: CASSSGVRSNQPQHF
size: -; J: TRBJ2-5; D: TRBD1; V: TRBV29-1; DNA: TGCAGCGTTGAACAGTCCGGGACAGGGTACCGAGAGACCCAGTACTTC; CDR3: CSVEQSGTGYRETQYF
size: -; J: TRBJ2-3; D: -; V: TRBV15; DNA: TGTGCCACCAGCACTGACCATACGCAGTATTTT; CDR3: CATSTDHTQYF
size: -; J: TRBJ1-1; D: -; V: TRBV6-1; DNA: TGTGCCAGTAACCAGGGCACTGAAGCTTTCTTT; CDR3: CASNQGTEAFF
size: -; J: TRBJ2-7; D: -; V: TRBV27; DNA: TGTGCCAGCGGCCTTGGGGGCTTGTACTACGAGCAGTACTTC; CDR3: CASGLGGLYYEQYF
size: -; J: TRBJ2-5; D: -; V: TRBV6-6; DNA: TGTGCCAGCAGTCACAAGAGCGGGTCCCAAGAGACCCAGTACTTC; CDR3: CASSHKSGSQETQYF
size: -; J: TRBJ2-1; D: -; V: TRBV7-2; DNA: TGTGCCAGCAGCAGAGTGGACAAGGGGGGTGAGCAGTTCTTC; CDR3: CASSRVDKGGEQFF
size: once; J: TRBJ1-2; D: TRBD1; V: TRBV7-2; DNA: TGTGCCAGCAGCCCGATAATGGGACAGACCTATGGCTACACCTTC; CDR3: CASSPIMGQTYGYTF
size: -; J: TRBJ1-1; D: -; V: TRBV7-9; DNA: TGTGCCAGCAGCTTCCTTGGGGGTGAAGCTTTCTTT; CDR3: CASSFLGGEAFF
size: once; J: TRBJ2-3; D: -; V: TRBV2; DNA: TGTGCCAGCAGTGAGTATGCTGTGGTGAGCACAGATACGCAGTATTTT; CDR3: CASSEYAVVSTDTQYF
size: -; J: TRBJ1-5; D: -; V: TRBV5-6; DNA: TGTGCCAGCAGCACAATGAATCAGCCCCAGCATTTT; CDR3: CASSTMNQPQHF
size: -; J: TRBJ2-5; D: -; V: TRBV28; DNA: TGTGCCAGCGTTGGCTGGGACGGAATACAAGAGACCCAGTACTTC; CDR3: CASVGWDGIQETQYF
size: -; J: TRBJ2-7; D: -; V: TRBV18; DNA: TGTGCCAGCTCAACCGGGGGAGAGCAGTACTTC; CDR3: CASSTGGEQYF